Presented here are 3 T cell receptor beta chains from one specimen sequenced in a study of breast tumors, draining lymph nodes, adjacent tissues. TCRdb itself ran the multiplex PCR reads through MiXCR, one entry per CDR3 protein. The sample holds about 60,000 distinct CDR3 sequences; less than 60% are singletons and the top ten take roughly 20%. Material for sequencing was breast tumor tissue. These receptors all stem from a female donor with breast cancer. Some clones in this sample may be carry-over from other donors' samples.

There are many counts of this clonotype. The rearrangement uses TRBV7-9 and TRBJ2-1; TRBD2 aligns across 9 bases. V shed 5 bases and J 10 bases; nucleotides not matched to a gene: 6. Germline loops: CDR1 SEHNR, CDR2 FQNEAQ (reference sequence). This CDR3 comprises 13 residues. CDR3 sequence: CASSGTSHSEQFF. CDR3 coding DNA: TGTGCCAGCAGCGGGACTAGCCATTCCGAGCAGTTCTTC.

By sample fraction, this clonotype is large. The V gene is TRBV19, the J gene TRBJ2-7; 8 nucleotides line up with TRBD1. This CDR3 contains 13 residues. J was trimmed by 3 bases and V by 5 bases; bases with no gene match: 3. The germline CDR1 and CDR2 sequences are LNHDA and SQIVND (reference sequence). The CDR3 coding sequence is TGTGCCAGTAGTGCTGGACAGGGCTACGAGCAGTACTTC. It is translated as CASSAGQGYEQYF.

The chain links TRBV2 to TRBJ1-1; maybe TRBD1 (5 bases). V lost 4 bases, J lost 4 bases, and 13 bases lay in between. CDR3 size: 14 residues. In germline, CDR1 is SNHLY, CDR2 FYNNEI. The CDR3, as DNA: TGTGCCAGCAGTGGGGGCGCGGTAAGCACTGAAGCTTTCTTT. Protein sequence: CASSGGAVSTEAFF.